Detailed here is one T cell receptor beta chain. What it binds is unknown. The sample originates from a study of a mutant IDH1 vaccine in newly diagnosed glioma. V gave up 5 bases and J gave up 5 bases, with 15 bases separating them. Germline CDR1 MNHEY, CDR2 SMNVEV (reference sequence). This CDR3 spans 15 amino acids. This table comes from immunoSEQ multiplex PCR, and its TCRdb copy is limited to in-frame clones, with some not included. Of some 59,000 clones in the sample, around 91% were seen once. Indicated time point: week 11, during vaccination. Each vaccine dose was 300 ug of mutant IDH1 20-mer peptide, with topical imiquimod.

This receptor was taken from a man aged 40-50 years with glioma. The input for sequencing was PBMCs, taken from a glioma patient whose treatment included an IDH1 peptide vaccine. The chain carries TRBV27 and TRBJ2-2; D is unclear. DNA for the CDR3: TGTGCCAGCAGTCCCTTCCCTATTGGGACCGGGGAGCTGTTTTTT. It codes for CASSPFPIGTGELFF.